These 22 T cell receptor beta chains share one sample of origin, sequenced in a study of CD8+ T cells in alopecia areata. Noted treatment: oral pan-JAK inhibitor, 5-10 mg twice daily. Extraction of RNA preceded its reverse transcription into cDNA, which served as the sequencing template. Clones were read by immunoSEQ multiplex PCR, and TCRdb kept only the in-frame ones, dropping some. This sample has roughly 200,000 clones, with 40% to 45% found just once. Material: CD4+ T cells sorted from blood, obtained around week 36, from a patient treated with tofacitinib. The receptors stem from a human donor with alopecia areata.

The V gene is TRBV4-1, the J gene TRBJ2-2, with D possibly matching TRBD2 (5 bases). The CDR3 totals 18 residues. The germline V and J ends were trimmed by 2 bases and 4 bases, with 20 bases remaining between them. Germline lookup yields CDR1 MGHRA and CDR2 YSYEKL. The CDR3 nucleotides read TGCGCCAGCAGCCAACGGTTCGGGCGCCCGGGGAGCACCGGGGAGCTGTTTTTT. Its protein product is CASSQRFGRPGSTGELFF.

The chain carries TRBV13 and TRBJ2-5, with a weak D call TRBD2 (6 bases). The V end was cut by 5 bases, the J end by 4 bases, with 14 bases between. Germline V gene lookup returns CDR1 PRHDT and CDR2 FYEKMQ (reference sequence). The CDR3 has 14 residues. The CDR3 reads CASSSRGLRETQYF. The CDR3 DNA reads as TGTGCCAGCAGCAGCCGCGGACTACGAGAGACCCAGTACTTC.

The rearrangement uses TRBV29-1 and TRBJ2-2; perhaps TRBD2 as D (6 bases). Germline V gives CDR1 SQVTM, CDR2 ANQGSEA. V was shortened by 4 bases and J by 7 bases, with 13 bases between the two germline ends. This CDR3 has 13 residues. The CDR3 sequence: CSVVREFGGELFF. The CDR3 DNA sequence: TGCAGCGTTGTACGGGAGTTCGGCGGGGAGCTGTTTTTT.

The chain employs TRBV29-1 and TRBJ2-5, with D possibly being TRBD1 or TRBD2 (7 bases each). This CDR3 has 13 residues. The germline V gene encodes CDR1 SQVTM and CDR2 ANQGSEA. V lost 3 bases to trimming and J lost 5 bases, with 13 bases between them. Here the CDR3 reads CSVEGQGGETQYF. Here the CDR3 DNA reads TGCAGCGTTGAGGGGCAGGGGGGGGAGACCCAGTACTTC.

The chain employs TRBV10-3 and TRBJ1-1; D uncertain. Germline V gene lookup returns CDR1 ENHRY and CDR2 SYGVKD. Deletions cut 0 bases from V and 6 bases from J, with 14 bases between. The CDR3 consists of 15 residues. CDR3 amino acids: CAISESPGVRAEAFF. The DNA of the CDR3 is TGTGCCATCAGTGAGTCTCCGGGCGTTAGGGCTGAAGCTTTCTTT.

V and J are TRBV27 and TRBJ2-5; D might be TRBD1 or TRBD2, each matching 5 bases. Deletions cut 9 bases from V and 5 bases from J, with 22 bases between. Germline CDR1 and CDR2: MNHEY and SMNVEV (reference sequence). The CDR3 is made up of 15 amino acids. CDR3 sequence reads: CASSRQGPTGETQYF. For the CDR3, the DNA is TGTGCCAGTTCGAGGCAGGGACCGACCGGGGAGACCCAGTACTTC.

This clone came up many times. The chain links TRBV6-1 to TRBJ2-1; D not certain. The germline V gene has CDR1 MNHNS and CDR2 SASEGT. Trimming shortened V by 0 bases and J by 9 bases, and 18 bases separated the two germline ends. The CDR3 sequence is 16 residues long. The CDR3 here is CASSEAGRRASGEQFF. In DNA, the CDR3 is TGTGCCAGCAGTGAAGCGGGCAGGAGAGCGTCCGGTGAGCAGTTCTTC.

There are a few counts of this clone. For the CDR3, the DNA is TGTGCCAGCAGGACCCGAGGGACAGGAGAGACCCAGTACTTC. This codes for CASRTRGTGETQYF. V gene TRBV5-6 combines with J gene TRBJ2-5; 8 bases fit TRBD1. Germline values: CDR1 SGHDT, CDR2 YYEEEE. The V segment lost 5 bases and the J segment 4 bases; nucleotides outside the gene matches: 7. CDR3 length: 14 residues.

This clone was seen ten or more times. The chain combines TRBV7-3 with TRBJ2-1; 13 bases agree with TRBD2. Germline V gene lookup returns CDR1 SGHTA and CDR2 FQGTGA. The CDR3 loop spans 15 amino acids. The J segment lost 5 bases and the V segment lost 5 bases, leaving 3 bases of the junction unmatched. CDR3 sequence: CASSPGLAGDNEQFF. As DNA, the CDR3 is TGTGCCAGCAGCCCCGGACTAGCGGGGGACAATGAGCAGTTCTTC. Variable domain in full (rest from reference TRBV7-3 and TRBJ2-1): GAGVSQTPSNKVTEKGKYVELRCDPISGHTALYWYRQSLGQGPEFLIYFQGTGAADDSGLPNDRFFAVRPEGSVSTLKIQRTERGDSAVYLCASSPGLAGDNEQFFGPGTRLTVL.

The chain is built from TRBV29-1 and TRBJ1-3; maybe TRBD1 (6 bases). Trimming pared 7 bases from V and 0 bases from J, leaving 10 bases between. Germline V gene lookup returns CDR1 SQVTM and CDR2 ANQGSEA. The CDR3 sequence is 13 residues long. Written as DNA, the CDR3 is TGCAGCGCGGACAGCTACTCTGGAAACACCATATATTTT. It codes for CSADSYSGNTIYF.

V gene TRBV5-6 combines with J gene TRBJ1-5; D uncertain. The CDR3 totals 13 residues. V was shortened by 0 bases and J by 2 bases, with 3 bases between the two germline ends. Per germline, CDR1 SGHDT and CDR2 YYEEEE. In nucleotides, the CDR3 is TGTGCCAGCAGCTTGGCGGGCAATCAGCCCCAGCATTTT. It yields the protein CASSLAGNQPQHF. The entire variable domain, with the rest obtained from reference TRBV5-6 and TRBJ1-5, is as follows: DAGVTQSPTHLIKTRGQQVTLRCSPKSGHDTVSWYQQALGQGPQFIFQYYEEEERQRGNFPDRFSGHQFPNYSSELNVNALLLGDSALYLCASSLAGNQPQHFGDGTRLSIL.

The chain employs TRBV18 and TRBJ1-4; TRBD1 matches at 8 bases. Germline assignment: CDR1 KGHSH and CDR2 LQKENI. This CDR3 spans 18 amino acids. V shed 6 bases and J 7 bases; nucleotides not matched to a gene: 19. In nucleotides, the CDR3 is TGTGCCAGCTCCCCAAGACCGGGACAGGACACGGGGGGTGAAAAACTGTTTTTT. Residues: CASSPRPGQDTGGEKLFF.

This clone has just a few counts. This chain joins TRBV29-1 and TRBJ2-5, with 11 bases matching TRBD1. V trimming: 5 bases; J trimming: 5 bases; junction bases outside the gene matches: 7. In germline, CDR1 is SQVTM, CDR2 ANQGSEA. This CDR3 is built from 14 residues. The CDR3 DNA follows: TGCAGCGTTCTCGGACAGGGGGCCGGTGAGACCCAGTACTTC. It is translated as CSVLGQGAGETQYF.

On this clone: The identical CDR3 is also encoded by other nucleotide sequences in the sample. The CDR3 reads CASSLEGQLYEQYF. The CDR3 DNA reads TGCGCCAGCAGCTTGGAGGGACAGCTCTACGAGCAGTACTTC. The chain combines TRBV5-1 with TRBJ2-7; 7 bases align to TRBD1. V shed 0 bases, J shed 3 bases, and the junction held 3 bases outside the gene matches. The CDR3 is 14 residues long. Germline assignment: CDR1 SGHRS and CDR2 YFSETQ.

The chain links TRBV15 to TRBJ2-3, with a tentative D call TRBD2 (5 bases). Germline values: CDR1 LNHNV, CDR2 YYDKDF (reference sequence). This CDR3 is 13 amino acids long. Trimming pared 1 base from V and 5 bases from J, leaving 7 bases between. The CDR3 DNA sequence: TGTGCCACCAGCAGAGCTGCGGGAGATACGCAGTATTTT. This translates into CATSRAAGDTQYF.

The chain carries TRBV19 and TRBJ1-2; no definite D call. V was cut by 3 bases and J by 4 bases, with 12 bases left in between. This CDR3 is built from 14 residues. Germline CDR1 is LNHDA and CDR2 is SQIVND (reference sequence). The CDR3 here is CASSIRDQFYGYTF. As DNA, the CDR3 is TGTGCCAGTAGTATCCGGGATCAGTTCTATGGCTACACCTTC. The full variable domain, completed using reference TRBV19 and TRBJ1-2, is DGGITQSPKYLFRKEGQNVTLSCEQNLNHDAMYWYRQDPGQGLRLIYYSQIVNDFQKGDIAEGYSVSREKKESFPLTVTSAQKNPTAFYLCASSIRDQFYGYTFGSGTRLTVV.

V gene TRBV9 combines with J gene TRBJ2-3; D is ambiguous. Germline values: CDR1 SGDLS, CDR2 YYNGEE. Between the trimmed V and J ends, which lost 3 bases and 0 bases, there was a span of 14 bases. There are 16 residues in the CDR3. The CDR3 DNA reads TGTGCCAGCAGCGCATCGGTGGCAGCCAGCACAGATACGCAGTATTTT. It is translated as CASSASVAASTDTQYF.

This clone was detected a few times. Additional DNA sequences in this sample encode the identical CDR3. The chain is built from TRBV7-3 and TRBJ2-1, with D possibly TRBD1 on 6 matching bases. Trimming removed 5 bases from V and 4 bases from J, with 9 bases in between. Germline V gene sequence: CDR1 SGHTA, CDR2 FQGTGA. There are 13 residues in the CDR3. The CDR3 reads CASSPQGYNEQFF. Here the CDR3 DNA reads TGTGCCAGCAGCCCACAGGGATACAATGAGCAGTTCTTC.

In its sample, this clone was seen a few times. The chain carries TRBV5-8 and TRBJ2-5; D is perhaps TRBD1 (5 bases). This CDR3 has 16 amino acids. Germline-derived CDR1 and CDR2 are SGHTS and YDEGEE. Trimming shortened V by 1 base and J by 4 bases, and 17 bases separated the two germline ends. In DNA form, the CDR3 reads TGTGCCAGCAGCTTGCTGGGTCAGGGTGGTCTAGAGACCCAGTACTTC. Encoded protein: CASSLLGQGGLETQYF.

This clone came up a few times. V gene TRBV6-6 combines with J gene TRBJ1-4, with unresolved D. V shed 5 bases and J shed 8 bases, with 15 bases lying between them. The CDR3 is made up of 14 amino acids. The germline V gene has CDR1 MNHNY and CDR2 SVGAGI (reference sequence). CDR3 bases: TGTGCCAGCAGTGCAGATAATAGGTGGGAAAAACTGTTTTTT. This gives the protein CASSADNRWEKLFF.

This clone was observed once. This chain links TRBV30 with TRBJ2-2, with 10 bases aligning to TRBD2. From germline, CDR1 is GTSNPN and CDR2 SVGIG (reference sequence). Germline trimming cut 0 bases from V and 4 bases from J; bases unmatched to any gene: 8. This CDR3 has 17 amino acids. CDR3 bases: TGTGCCTGGAGTGTAATGCTAGCGGGAGTAAGCACCGGGGAGCTGTTTTTT. Encoded protein: CAWSVMLAGVSTGELFF.

This clone occurred many times. This chain links TRBV29-1 with TRBJ2-5; D remains unclear. This CDR3 region has 11 residues. Trimming stripped 4 bases from V and 5 bases from J, with 8 bases between. CDR1 and CDR2 (germline): SQVTM, ANQGSEA. CDR3 amino acids: CSVVISETQYF. CDR3 in DNA: TGCAGCGTTGTGATATCGGAGACCCAGTACTTC.